The 27 T cell receptor beta chains below were found in one sample sequenced in a study of human T cells and chemical hapten exposure. Each CDR3 protein is one row after TCRdb ran MiXCR on the RACE reads. This table holds more than 250,000 distinct CDR3 sequences, 7% to 10% found once. As for time point: pre-sensitization, week 0. The treatment denotes: therapeutic diphenylcyclopropenone sensitization with weekly scalp DPC. Source: whole blood, taken in connection with sensitization to the hapten diphenylcyclopropenone (DPC). The receptors originated from a woman in her 40s with alopecia areata. Some clones in this sample may be carry-over from other donors' samples.

This clonotype came up many times. The V and J genes are TRBV29-1 and TRBJ1-3; D is unclear. This CDR3 is built from 12 residues. V lost 6 bases and J lost 8, with 14 bases in between. CDR1 is SQVTM and CDR2 is ANQGSEA in the germline V gene. CDR3 in amino acids: CSVGEWSDTIYF. The CDR3 DNA reads as TGCAGCGTCGGCGAGTGGAGTGACACCATATATTTT.

In its sample, this clonotype was seen a few times. The chain carries TRBV7-2 and TRBJ2-3; 8 positions match TRBD2. V was pared by 5 bases and J by 6 bases, with 10 bases of the junction left unmatched. The CDR3 sequence is 15 residues long. Germline V gives CDR1 SGHTA, CDR2 FQGNSA. CDR3 loop: CASSIQTSVGDTQYF. CDR3 DNA: TGTGCCAGCAGCATTCAGACTAGCGTAGGGGATACGCAGTATTTT.

This chain links TRBV6-5 with TRBJ2-5; 9 nucleotides agree with TRBD1. CDR1 is MNHEY, CDR2 SVGAGI, per germline. CDR3 length: 14 amino acids. V shed 6 bases, J shed 6 bases, and the junction held 8 bases outside the gene matches. CDR3 nucleotides: TGTGCCAGCAGCCGTCCGGGACAGGGAAAGACCCAGTACTTC. It codes for CASSRPGQGKTQYF.

Ten or more counts support this clonotype. The CDR3 spells CASSRDITDTQYF. The CDR3 DNA is TGTGCCAGCAGTCGGGACATCACAGATACGCAGTATTTT. The V and J genes are TRBV28 and TRBJ2-3, with D maybe TRBD1 (6 bases). CDR1 is MDHEN and CDR2 is SYDVKM in the germline V gene. CDR3 size: 13 residues. The V and J ends lost 5 bases and 2 bases respectively, with 8 bases between them.

The chain is built from TRBV9 and TRBJ2-3; 10 nucleotides line up with TRBD2. The CDR3 extends over 13 amino acids. J lost 4 bases, V lost 7 bases, and 3 bases had no gene match. Germline CDR1 reads SGDLS; CDR2 reads YYNGEE. CDR3 sequence reads: CASCLAGADTQYF. In DNA, the CDR3 is TGTGCCAGCTGCCTAGCGGGAGCAGATACGCAGTATTTT. The full variable domain, its missing parts supplied by reference TRBV9 and TRBJ2-3, is DSGVTQTPKHLITATGQRVTLRCSPRSGDLSVYWYQQSLDQGLQFLIQYYNGEERAKGNILERFSAQQFPDLHSELNLSSLELGDSALYFCASCLAGADTQYFGPGTRLTVL.

This clonotype has just a few counts. The chain recombines TRBV5-4 with TRBJ2-1; 9 bases are a match to TRBD1. This CDR3 has 15 residues. The V gene end was trimmed by 4 bases and the J gene end by 8 bases; junction bases not matched to a gene: 10. Germline CDR1 is SGHNT and CDR2 is YYREEE (reference sequence). The CDR3 loop reads CASSSPGDRVYEQFF. The CDR3 region has the DNA TGTGCCAGCAGCAGCCCGGGGGACAGGGTCTATGAGCAGTTCTTC.

This clonotype has just a few counts. V is TRBV20-1 and J is TRBJ2-7, with D unresolved. This CDR3 contains 13 residues. Deletions cut 2 bases from V and 3 bases from J, with 11 bases between. Germline loops: CDR1 DFQATT, CDR2 SNEGSKA (reference sequence). CDR3 DNA sequence: TGCAGTGCTAGATTGATGCTCCACTACGAGCAGTACTTC. The encoded protein is CSARLMLHYEQYF.

This clonotype was detected many times. CDR3 sequence (DNA): TGTGCCAGCAGTCGGACAGGGGTGGGGGAAAAACTGTTTTTT. Translated: CASSRTGVGEKLFF. The V and J genes are TRBV6-5 and TRBJ1-4; 9 bases fit TRBD1. Germline assignment: CDR1 MNHEY and CDR2 SVGAGI. This CDR3 is 14 amino acids long. V was pared by 5 bases and J by 8 bases, with 6 bases of the junction left unmatched.

This clonotype was seen ten or more times. This sequence joins TRBV28 and TRBJ2-5; 7 bases fit TRBD1. The CDR3 totals 13 residues. CDR1 is MDHEN and CDR2 is SYDVKM in the germline V gene. After removal of 4 bases from V and 7 bases from J, the junction contained 6 bases not matched to a gene. The CDR3 region is CASSSGQIGTQYF. CDR3 nucleotides: TGTGCCAGCAGTTCGGGACAGATCGGGACCCAGTACTTC.

This clonotype was observed a few times. CDR3 amino acids: CASSSMASLAKNIQYF. CDR3 bases: TGTGCCAGCAGCTCGATGGCTTCTTTAGCCAAAAACATTCAGTACTTC. The rearrangement links TRBV7-2 to TRBJ2-4; no reliable D call. V lost 4 bases, J lost 0 bases, and 13 bases lay in between. The germline V gene has CDR1 SGHTA and CDR2 FQGNSA. The CDR3 length is 16 residues. Filled out from reference TRBV7-2 and TRBJ2-4, the complete variable domain reads GAGVSQSPSNKVTEKGKDVELRCDPISGHTALYWYRQSLGQGLEFLIYFQGNSAPDKSGLPSDRFSAERTGGSVSTLTIQRTQQEDSAVYLCASSSMASLAKNIQYFGAGTRLSVL.

In its sample, this clonotype was seen a few times. The chain's CDR3 is CSLLAGGDEQYF. The DNA of the CDR3 is TGCAGTCTTCTAGCGGGAGGCGACGAGCAGTACTTC. The gene calls are TRBV20-1 and TRBJ2-7, with 11 bases that match TRBD2. The CDR3 is 12 amino acids. Unmatched junction bases numbered 5, after V lost 8 bases and J lost 5 bases. CDR1 and CDR2 from the germline V gene are DFQATT and SNEGSKA (reference sequence).

This clonotype was seen a few times. The J gene is TRBJ2-5, the V gene TRBV28, with 14 bases aligning to TRBD2. The junction had 8 bases not matched to a gene; V was cut back by 5 bases and J by 3 bases. Germline V CDR1 and CDR2: MDHEN, SYDVKM. CDR3 size: 17 residues. In DNA form, the CDR3 reads TGTGCCAGCAGTCCCAGGACTAGCGGGAGGATGGAAGAGACCCAGTACTTC. This translates into CASSPRTSGRMEETQYF.

The chain recombines TRBV6-5 with TRBJ2-1, with D uncertain. The germline gives CDR1 MNHEY, CDR2 SVGAGI. CDR3 length equals 13 residues. The V end was cut by 8 bases, the J end by 4 bases, with 12 bases between. CDR3 sequence reads: CASRSWQYNEQFF. Here the CDR3 DNA reads TGTGCCAGCCGGAGTTGGCAGTACAATGAGCAGTTCTTC.

This clonotype was detected only a few times. This chain connects TRBV3-1 to TRBJ1-1; D is perhaps TRBD1 (6 bases). The CDR3 sequence is 14 residues long. The germline V gene encodes CDR1 LGHDT and CDR2 YNNKEL (reference sequence). Trimming stripped 3 bases from V and 5 bases from J, with 13 bases between. The CDR3: CASSQATGRTEAFF. The CDR3 region has the DNA TGTGCCAGCAGCCAGGCTACAGGGAGGACTGAAGCTTTCTTT.

This clonotype has only a few counts. The V and J genes are TRBV7-2 and TRBJ1-4; D unclear. The CDR3 is 13 amino acids. Looked up from germline, CDR1 is SGHTA and CDR2 is FQGNSA. Trimming shortened V by 6 bases and J by 10 bases, and 15 bases separated the two germline ends. Here the CDR3 DNA reads TGTGCCAGCAGTCCCGATCTAATGGGAAAACTGTTTTTT. Translation: CASSPDLMGKLFF.

This clonotype was observed many times. V usage is TRBV20-1 and J usage is TRBJ2-7; possibly TRBD2 for D (6 bases). The germline V gene encodes CDR1 DFQATT and CDR2 SNEGSKA (reference sequence). Trimming took 0 bases from V and 3 from J, leaving 15 bases between them. The CDR3 is 15 amino acids. DNA of the CDR3: TGCAGTGCTAGAGATCAACGGGCGGGGCTCTACGAGCAGTACTTC. Amino acids: CSARDQRAGLYEQYF.

V is TRBV18 and J is TRBJ1-4; maybe TRBD1 (6 bases). The CDR3 extends over 14 amino acids. Germline loops: CDR1 KGHSH, CDR2 LQKENI. Trimming cost V 6 bases and J 7 bases, with 15 bases left between them. Written as DNA, the CDR3 is TGTGCCAGCTCGCCTACAGGGATGGGTGAAAAACTGTTTTTT. It encodes CASSPTGMGEKLFF.

This clonotype appeared many times. The chain links TRBV7-9 to TRBJ2-2, with TRBD2 matching over 7 bases. This CDR3 contains 14 residues. Unmatched junction bases numbered 3, after V lost 3 bases and J lost 5 bases. Germline V lookup: CDR1 SEHNR, CDR2 FQNEAQ (reference sequence). The CDR3: CASSLGSGTGELFF. The CDR3 DNA reads TGTGCCAGCAGCTTGGGTAGCGGGACCGGGGAGCTGTTTTTT.

The V call is TRBV29-1, the J call TRBJ1-1; D is possibly TRBD1 (5 bases). The germline CDR1 and CDR2 sequences are SQVTM and ANQGSEA. The CDR3 runs 15 residues. Trimming took off 0 bases at V and 1 base at J, with 12 bases between the two ends. The CDR3 loop reads CSVEDFRAGNTEAFF. The CDR3 bases are TGCAGCGTTGAAGATTTCAGGGCAGGGAACACTGAAGCTTTCTTT.

The rearrangement joins TRBV25-1 to TRBJ1-1; no clear D gene. CDR3 length: 14 residues. V was pared by 0 bases and J by 11 bases, with 16 bases between. Germline CDR1 reads MGHDK; CDR2 reads SYGVNS. CDR3 residues: CASSEYVGGAGAFF. The CDR3 coding sequence is TGTGCCAGCAGTGAATATGTTGGTGGAGCGGGGGCTTTCTTT.

V is TRBV20-1 and J is TRBJ1-5; 10 bases align to TRBD1. Trimming at V came to 4 bases and at J to 5 bases, leaving 11 bases not matched to a gene. Per germline, CDR1 DFQATT and CDR2 SNEGSKA (reference sequence). The CDR3 is 16 amino acids. The CDR3 coding sequence is TGCAGTGCTACCGGGACAGGGGTAGGGGGACATCAGCCCCAGCATTTT. It is translated as CSATGTGVGGHQPQHF.

The V call is TRBV6-2 or TRBV6-3, the J call TRBJ1-1; D remains ambiguous. V lost 4 bases, J lost 7 bases, and 10 bases lay in between. The germline V gene has CDR1 MNHEY and CDR2 SVGEGT. This CDR3 has 12 amino acids. The CDR3 coding sequence is TGTGCCAGCAGTTTGGTCATCGGTGAAGCTTTCTTT. The encoded protein is CASSLVIGEAFF.

J is TRBJ2-1 and V is TRBV7-9; unclear D gene. Per germline, CDR1 SEHNR and CDR2 FQNEAQ (reference sequence). There are 13 residues in the CDR3. The germline V and J ends were trimmed by 3 bases and 5 bases, with 8 bases remaining between them. CDR3 DNA: TGTGCCAGCAGCTTGTCACAAGACAATGAGCAGTTCTTC. Encoded protein: CASSLSQDNEQFF.

In this sample, this clonotype turned up many times. The rearrangement uses TRBV28 and TRBJ2-3, with 15 bases fitting TRBD2. Germline values: CDR1 MDHEN, CDR2 SYDVKM. CDR3 length: 18 amino acids. Losses at the gene ends were 4 bases for V and 3 bases for J; bases not matched to a gene: 8. The CDR3 reads CASSSPQGLAGGTDTQYF. The CDR3 region has the DNA TGTGCCAGCAGTTCCCCCCAGGGACTAGCGGGAGGTACAGATACGCAGTATTTT.

CDR3: CASSSSKLLHF. CDR3 in DNA: TGTGCCAGCAGCTCCTCCAAACTCCTCCACTTT. The chain recombines TRBV7-9 with TRBJ1-6, with D unclear. Germline V gene sequence: CDR1 SEHNR, CDR2 FQNEAQ (reference sequence). CDR3 length equals 11 residues. Trimming removed 4 bases from V and 15 bases from J, with 10 bases in between. Drawing the rest from reference TRBV7-9 and TRBJ1-6, the complete variable domain is DTGVSQNPRHKITKRGQNVTFRCDPISEHNRLYWYRQTLGQGPEFLTYFQNEAQLEKSRLLSDRFSAERPKGSFSTLEIQRTEQGDSAMYLCASSSSKLLHFGNGTRLTVT.

This clonotype was seen a few times. The chain recombines TRBV4-1 with TRBJ1-1; D gene unclear. The CDR3 consists of 14 residues. Germline V gene sequence: CDR1 MGHRA, CDR2 YSYEKL. V lost 0 bases and J 3 bases, leaving 8 bases between the germline ends. In nucleotides, the CDR3 is TGCGCCAGCAGCCAAGAATTGAGAGACACTGAAGCTTTCTTT. Its translation: CASSQELRDTEAFF.

This clonotype was seen only a few times. J is TRBJ2-3 and V is TRBV15; 9 bases agree with TRBD2. This CDR3 has 16 amino acids. Unmatched junction bases numbered 9, after V lost 4 bases and J lost 4 bases. Germline lookup yields CDR1 LNHNV and CDR2 YYDKDF (reference sequence). The CDR3 region is CATSTGLAPGADTQYF. In DNA, the CDR3 is TGTGCCACCAGCACCGGACTAGCGCCAGGGGCAGATACGCAGTATTTT. Combining the CDR3 with reference TRBV15 and TRBJ2-3 gives the whole variable domain DAMVIQNPRYQVTQFGKPVTLSCSQTLNHNVMYWYQQKSSQAPKLLFHYYDKDFNNEADTPDNFQSRRPNTSFCFLDIRSPGLGDTAMYLCATSTGLAPGADTQYFGPGTRLTVL.